The 21 T cell receptor beta chains below come from one sample, sequenced in a study of blood T cell repertoires in COVID-19. The data were produced by immunoSEQ multiplex PCR, yet TCRdb's version contains in-frame clones alone and is incomplete. The sample holds 85,000 to 95,000 clones, 60% to 80% seen once. The specimen sequenced was peripheral blood. These receptors were taken from a woman older than 75 with acute or convalescent COVID-19.

This clone was counted between two and nine times. The gene calls are TRBV5-1 and TRBJ1-1; tentatively, D is TRBD1 (5 bases). Germline CDR1 SGHRS, CDR2 YFSETQ. The CDR3 runs 16 residues. Trimming took off 2 bases at V and 1 base at J, with 15 bases between the two ends. This chain's CDR3 is CASSFVVQGQNTEAFF. The CDR3 bases are TGCGCCAGCAGCTTCGTTGTGCAGGGCCAGAACACTGAAGCTTTCTTT.

This chain joins TRBV5-5 and TRBJ2-1; TRBD2 aligns across 10 bases. The V gene's germline CDR1 is SGHKS and CDR2 YYEKEE (reference sequence). The CDR3 extends over 15 amino acids. V gave up 2 bases and J gave up 4 bases; unmatched junction bases: 3. The CDR3 coding sequence is TGTGCCAGCAGCTTAGGGACTAGCGTTTACAATGAGCAGTTCTTC. This translates into CASSLGTSVYNEQFF.

The chain has TRBV6-4 and TRBJ1-1; D uncertain. The CDR3 contains 13 residues. Germline CDR1 and CDR2: MRHNA and SNTAGT. The V and J ends lost 5 bases and 4 bases respectively, with 11 bases between them. CDR3 sequence: CASSWEGGTEAFF. CDR3 coding DNA: TGTGCCAGCAGTTGGGAGGGAGGCACTGAAGCTTTCTTT.

This clone came up a few times. In nucleotides, the CDR3 is TGTGCCAGCAGCTTAACGAGTGCAACTAATGAAAAACTGTTTTTT. This translates into CASSLTSATNEKLFF. This chain uses TRBV7-2 with TRBJ1-4; D remains unclear. V lost 2 bases to trimming and J lost 0 bases, with 7 bases between them. The CDR3 totals 15 residues. Germline CDR1 and CDR2: SGHTA and FQGNSA.

The CDR3 nucleotides read TGTGCCAGCAGCCGGACAGGGGAAGGTTCACCCCTCCACTTT. This encodes CASSRTGEGSPLHF. The chain carries TRBV28 and TRBJ1-6, with 9 bases lining up with TRBD1. Germline lookup yields CDR1 MDHEN and CDR2 SYDVKM. V lost 6 bases and J lost 9; bases outside the gene matches: 6. The CDR3 extends over 14 amino acids.

The chain recombines TRBV28 with TRBJ1-2; D possibly corresponds to TRBD1 (6 bases). Trimming stripped 2 bases from V and 4 bases from J, with 11 bases between. The CDR3 contains 14 residues. Germline V gene sequence: CDR1 MDHEN, CDR2 SYDVKM. CDR3 protein: CASSLRTVSYGYTF. The CDR3 DNA follows: TGTGCCAGCAGTTTACGGACAGTCAGCTATGGCTACACCTTC.

J is TRBJ2-7 and V is TRBV5-1; a weak D match, TRBD1 (6 bases). The germline CDR1 and CDR2 sequences are SGHRS and YFSETQ. V lost 2 bases, J lost 5 bases, and 17 bases lay in between. The CDR3 loop spans 15 amino acids. The CDR3: CASSFLQGWGDEQYF. The CDR3 DNA sequence: TGCGCCAGCAGCTTCTTACAGGGTTGGGGAGACGAGCAGTACTTC. The full variable domain, completed using reference TRBV5-1 and TRBJ2-7, is KAGVTQTPRYLIKTRGQQVTLSCSPISGHRSVSWYQQTPGQGLQFLFEYFSETQRNKGNFPGRFSGRQFSNSRSEMNVSTLELGDSALYLCASSFLQGWGDEQYFGPGTRLTVT.

The chain uses TRBV6-5 and TRBJ2-2, with 8 bases aligning to TRBD1. V lost 10 bases, J lost 8 bases, and 15 bases stayed unmatched. Germline V gives CDR1 MNHEY, CDR2 SVGAGI. This CDR3 has 15 amino acids. CDR3 amino acids: CATSSRGQWSGELFF. Here the CDR3 DNA reads TGTGCCACCTCGTCCAGGGGGCAATGGTCGGGGGAGCTGTTTTTT.

CDR3 in DNA: TGCGCCAGCAGCGCCCCTGCGGGACTAGCTTCCTACGAGCAGTACTTC. Its translation: CASSAPAGLASYEQYF. The chain recombines TRBV5-1 with TRBJ2-7; TRBD2 matches 9 bases. The germline V gene has CDR1 SGHRS and CDR2 YFSETQ. The CDR3 has 16 residues. V lost 4 bases and J lost 1; bases outside the gene matches: 9. The whole variable domain, remainder taken from reference TRBV5-1 and TRBJ2-7, is KAGVTQTPRYLIKTRGQQVTLSCSPISGHRSVSWYQQTPGQGLQFLFEYFSETQRNKGNFPGRFSGRQFSNSRSEMNVSTLELGDSALYLCASSAPAGLASYEQYFGPGTRLTVT.

This clone appeared a single time. The rearrangement uses TRBV5-5 and TRBJ2-5; 10 bases agree with TRBD2. This CDR3 contains 15 residues. Germline CDR1 SGHKS, CDR2 YYEKEE (reference sequence). V shed 4 bases and J 2 bases; nucleotides not matched to a gene: 5. The CDR3 DNA is TGTGCCAGCAGCACATTAGCGGGGGGACAAGAGACCCAGTACTTC. Amino acids: CASSTLAGGQETQYF.

The chain carries TRBV19 and TRBJ2-7; 11 bases align to TRBD1. The germline V gene has CDR1 LNHDA and CDR2 SQIVND (reference sequence). CDR3 length: 17 residues. V lost 5 bases, J lost 0 bases, and 9 bases stayed unmatched. The CDR3 bases are TGTGCCAGTAGTTCCCATTCCGGGACAGGGGGCTCCTACGAGCAGTACTTC. Its translation: CASSSHSGTGGSYEQYF.

CDR3 nucleotides: TGTGCCATCAGTGAGTTCGGACAGGACGGTGAAAAACTGTTTTTT. As protein: CAISEFGQDGEKLFF. The J gene is TRBJ1-4, the V gene TRBV10-3, with 7 bases fitting TRBD1. Per the germline V gene, CDR1 is ENHRY and CDR2 is SYGVKD. Trimming at V came to 1 base and at J to 7 bases, leaving 6 bases not matched to a gene. The length of the CDR3 is 15 residues.

This clone was detected only a few times. This chain uses TRBV5-1 with TRBJ1-6; 7 bases fit TRBD1. V shed 0 bases, J shed 0 bases, and the junction held 6 bases outside the gene matches. The CDR3 sequence is 18 residues long. Germline CDR1 SGHRS, CDR2 YFSETQ. The CDR3: CASSLVGTASSYNSPLHF. Written as DNA, the CDR3 is TGCGCCAGCAGCTTGGTGGGGACAGCGAGCTCCTATAATTCACCCCTCCACTTT.

V usage is TRBV5-4 and J usage is TRBJ2-7; a possible D gene is TRBD2 (5 bases). The CDR3 is made up of 14 amino acids. Germline CDR1 SGHNT, CDR2 YYREEE (reference sequence). Between the trimmed V and J ends, which lost 4 bases and 6 bases, there was a span of 17 bases. The CDR3 region is CASSQFLDGGEQYF. CDR3 nucleotide sequence: TGTGCCAGCAGCCAATTTTTGGACGGAGGCGAGCAGTACTTC.

This clone was seen just once. This rearrangement joins TRBV7-2 to TRBJ1-2; the D is unclear. CDR3 length: 13 residues. Between the trimmed V and J ends, which lost 4 bases and 5 bases, there was a span of 11 bases. CDR1 is SGHTA, CDR2 FQGNSA, per germline. The DNA for the CDR3 is TGTGCCAGCAGCTCCGATAGCGGGTATGGCTACACCTTC. Translation gives CASSSDSGYGYTF. Looking up the rest from reference TRBV7-2 and TRBJ1-2 gives the full variable domain: GAGVSQSPSNKVTEKGKDVELRCDPISGHTALYWYRQSLGQGLEFLIYFQGNSAPDKSGLPSDRFSAERTGGSVSTLTIQRTQQEDSAVYLCASSSDSGYGYTFGSGTRLTVV.

This chain connects TRBV2 to TRBJ2-5; D not certain. V was shortened by 6 bases and J by 5 bases, with 10 bases between the two germline ends. The germline V gene encodes CDR1 SNHLY and CDR2 FYNNEI. CDR3 length equals 12 residues. The CDR3 DNA follows: TGTGCCAGCAGGGCCCGATTGGAGACCCAGTACTTC. Its protein is CASRARLETQYF.

This chain connects TRBV12-1 to TRBJ1-6; TRBD1 is the table's D call, not checked against the DNA. TRBV12-1 is deemed a pseudogene. The CDR3 contains 17 residues. As DNA, the CDR3 is TGTGCCAGCAGCTACGAGCACCTCGGGACAAATAATTCACCCCTCCACTTT. This translates into CASSYEHLGTNNSPLHF.

The chain recombines TRBV7-2 with TRBJ1-3; D is unclear. Germline assignment: CDR1 SGHTA and CDR2 FQGNSA. The CDR3 is 16 residues long. The ends were cut back, 3 bases at V and 2 bases at J, with 14 bases in the middle. The CDR3 coding sequence is TGTGCCAGCAGCTTTAGCACCCGAGGTCCTGGAAACACCATATATTTT. It yields the protein CASSFSTRGPGNTIYF. The variable domain in full, completed from reference TRBV7-2 and TRBJ1-3, reads GAGVSQSPSNKVTEKGKDVELRCDPISGHTALYWYRQSLGQGLEFLIYFQGNSAPDKSGLPSDRFSAERTGGSVSTLTIQRTQQEDSAVYLCASSFSTRGPGNTIYFGEGSWLTVV.

The gene calls are TRBV19 and TRBJ2-5; TRBD1 matches at 8 bases. The CDR3 loop spans 15 amino acids. The germline CDR1 and CDR2 sequences are LNHDA and SQIVND (reference sequence). The V gene end was trimmed by 4 bases and the J gene end by 3 bases; junction bases not matched to a gene: 7. CDR3 amino acids: CASSRTGTGKETQYF. The CDR3 DNA follows: TGTGCCAGTAGTAGGACCGGGACAGGTAAAGAGACCCAGTACTTC.

V and J are TRBV3-1 (or the pseudogene TRBV3-2) and TRBJ2-3, with D possibly being TRBD2 (5 bases). This CDR3 has 14 amino acids. V gave up 1 base and J gave up 6 bases, with 11 bases separating them. Germline loops: CDR1 LGHDT, CDR2 YNNKEL (reference sequence). The CDR3 nucleotides are TGTGCCAGCAGCCAAGCCCTAGCAGATGATACGCAGTATTTT. Translated, it gives CASSQALADDTQYF.

To note about this clone: Other nucleotide sequences from this sample produce the same CDR3. CDR3 region: CASSVEGYEQYF. The CDR3 DNA sequence: TGTGCCAGCAGCGTAGAGGGGTACGAGCAGTACTTC. This chain uses TRBV9 with TRBJ2-7; weak D call: TRBD1 (5 bases). V was cut by 0 bases and J by 4 bases, with 5 bases left in between. Germline loops: CDR1 SGDLS, CDR2 YYNGEE. The CDR3 is made up of 12 amino acids.